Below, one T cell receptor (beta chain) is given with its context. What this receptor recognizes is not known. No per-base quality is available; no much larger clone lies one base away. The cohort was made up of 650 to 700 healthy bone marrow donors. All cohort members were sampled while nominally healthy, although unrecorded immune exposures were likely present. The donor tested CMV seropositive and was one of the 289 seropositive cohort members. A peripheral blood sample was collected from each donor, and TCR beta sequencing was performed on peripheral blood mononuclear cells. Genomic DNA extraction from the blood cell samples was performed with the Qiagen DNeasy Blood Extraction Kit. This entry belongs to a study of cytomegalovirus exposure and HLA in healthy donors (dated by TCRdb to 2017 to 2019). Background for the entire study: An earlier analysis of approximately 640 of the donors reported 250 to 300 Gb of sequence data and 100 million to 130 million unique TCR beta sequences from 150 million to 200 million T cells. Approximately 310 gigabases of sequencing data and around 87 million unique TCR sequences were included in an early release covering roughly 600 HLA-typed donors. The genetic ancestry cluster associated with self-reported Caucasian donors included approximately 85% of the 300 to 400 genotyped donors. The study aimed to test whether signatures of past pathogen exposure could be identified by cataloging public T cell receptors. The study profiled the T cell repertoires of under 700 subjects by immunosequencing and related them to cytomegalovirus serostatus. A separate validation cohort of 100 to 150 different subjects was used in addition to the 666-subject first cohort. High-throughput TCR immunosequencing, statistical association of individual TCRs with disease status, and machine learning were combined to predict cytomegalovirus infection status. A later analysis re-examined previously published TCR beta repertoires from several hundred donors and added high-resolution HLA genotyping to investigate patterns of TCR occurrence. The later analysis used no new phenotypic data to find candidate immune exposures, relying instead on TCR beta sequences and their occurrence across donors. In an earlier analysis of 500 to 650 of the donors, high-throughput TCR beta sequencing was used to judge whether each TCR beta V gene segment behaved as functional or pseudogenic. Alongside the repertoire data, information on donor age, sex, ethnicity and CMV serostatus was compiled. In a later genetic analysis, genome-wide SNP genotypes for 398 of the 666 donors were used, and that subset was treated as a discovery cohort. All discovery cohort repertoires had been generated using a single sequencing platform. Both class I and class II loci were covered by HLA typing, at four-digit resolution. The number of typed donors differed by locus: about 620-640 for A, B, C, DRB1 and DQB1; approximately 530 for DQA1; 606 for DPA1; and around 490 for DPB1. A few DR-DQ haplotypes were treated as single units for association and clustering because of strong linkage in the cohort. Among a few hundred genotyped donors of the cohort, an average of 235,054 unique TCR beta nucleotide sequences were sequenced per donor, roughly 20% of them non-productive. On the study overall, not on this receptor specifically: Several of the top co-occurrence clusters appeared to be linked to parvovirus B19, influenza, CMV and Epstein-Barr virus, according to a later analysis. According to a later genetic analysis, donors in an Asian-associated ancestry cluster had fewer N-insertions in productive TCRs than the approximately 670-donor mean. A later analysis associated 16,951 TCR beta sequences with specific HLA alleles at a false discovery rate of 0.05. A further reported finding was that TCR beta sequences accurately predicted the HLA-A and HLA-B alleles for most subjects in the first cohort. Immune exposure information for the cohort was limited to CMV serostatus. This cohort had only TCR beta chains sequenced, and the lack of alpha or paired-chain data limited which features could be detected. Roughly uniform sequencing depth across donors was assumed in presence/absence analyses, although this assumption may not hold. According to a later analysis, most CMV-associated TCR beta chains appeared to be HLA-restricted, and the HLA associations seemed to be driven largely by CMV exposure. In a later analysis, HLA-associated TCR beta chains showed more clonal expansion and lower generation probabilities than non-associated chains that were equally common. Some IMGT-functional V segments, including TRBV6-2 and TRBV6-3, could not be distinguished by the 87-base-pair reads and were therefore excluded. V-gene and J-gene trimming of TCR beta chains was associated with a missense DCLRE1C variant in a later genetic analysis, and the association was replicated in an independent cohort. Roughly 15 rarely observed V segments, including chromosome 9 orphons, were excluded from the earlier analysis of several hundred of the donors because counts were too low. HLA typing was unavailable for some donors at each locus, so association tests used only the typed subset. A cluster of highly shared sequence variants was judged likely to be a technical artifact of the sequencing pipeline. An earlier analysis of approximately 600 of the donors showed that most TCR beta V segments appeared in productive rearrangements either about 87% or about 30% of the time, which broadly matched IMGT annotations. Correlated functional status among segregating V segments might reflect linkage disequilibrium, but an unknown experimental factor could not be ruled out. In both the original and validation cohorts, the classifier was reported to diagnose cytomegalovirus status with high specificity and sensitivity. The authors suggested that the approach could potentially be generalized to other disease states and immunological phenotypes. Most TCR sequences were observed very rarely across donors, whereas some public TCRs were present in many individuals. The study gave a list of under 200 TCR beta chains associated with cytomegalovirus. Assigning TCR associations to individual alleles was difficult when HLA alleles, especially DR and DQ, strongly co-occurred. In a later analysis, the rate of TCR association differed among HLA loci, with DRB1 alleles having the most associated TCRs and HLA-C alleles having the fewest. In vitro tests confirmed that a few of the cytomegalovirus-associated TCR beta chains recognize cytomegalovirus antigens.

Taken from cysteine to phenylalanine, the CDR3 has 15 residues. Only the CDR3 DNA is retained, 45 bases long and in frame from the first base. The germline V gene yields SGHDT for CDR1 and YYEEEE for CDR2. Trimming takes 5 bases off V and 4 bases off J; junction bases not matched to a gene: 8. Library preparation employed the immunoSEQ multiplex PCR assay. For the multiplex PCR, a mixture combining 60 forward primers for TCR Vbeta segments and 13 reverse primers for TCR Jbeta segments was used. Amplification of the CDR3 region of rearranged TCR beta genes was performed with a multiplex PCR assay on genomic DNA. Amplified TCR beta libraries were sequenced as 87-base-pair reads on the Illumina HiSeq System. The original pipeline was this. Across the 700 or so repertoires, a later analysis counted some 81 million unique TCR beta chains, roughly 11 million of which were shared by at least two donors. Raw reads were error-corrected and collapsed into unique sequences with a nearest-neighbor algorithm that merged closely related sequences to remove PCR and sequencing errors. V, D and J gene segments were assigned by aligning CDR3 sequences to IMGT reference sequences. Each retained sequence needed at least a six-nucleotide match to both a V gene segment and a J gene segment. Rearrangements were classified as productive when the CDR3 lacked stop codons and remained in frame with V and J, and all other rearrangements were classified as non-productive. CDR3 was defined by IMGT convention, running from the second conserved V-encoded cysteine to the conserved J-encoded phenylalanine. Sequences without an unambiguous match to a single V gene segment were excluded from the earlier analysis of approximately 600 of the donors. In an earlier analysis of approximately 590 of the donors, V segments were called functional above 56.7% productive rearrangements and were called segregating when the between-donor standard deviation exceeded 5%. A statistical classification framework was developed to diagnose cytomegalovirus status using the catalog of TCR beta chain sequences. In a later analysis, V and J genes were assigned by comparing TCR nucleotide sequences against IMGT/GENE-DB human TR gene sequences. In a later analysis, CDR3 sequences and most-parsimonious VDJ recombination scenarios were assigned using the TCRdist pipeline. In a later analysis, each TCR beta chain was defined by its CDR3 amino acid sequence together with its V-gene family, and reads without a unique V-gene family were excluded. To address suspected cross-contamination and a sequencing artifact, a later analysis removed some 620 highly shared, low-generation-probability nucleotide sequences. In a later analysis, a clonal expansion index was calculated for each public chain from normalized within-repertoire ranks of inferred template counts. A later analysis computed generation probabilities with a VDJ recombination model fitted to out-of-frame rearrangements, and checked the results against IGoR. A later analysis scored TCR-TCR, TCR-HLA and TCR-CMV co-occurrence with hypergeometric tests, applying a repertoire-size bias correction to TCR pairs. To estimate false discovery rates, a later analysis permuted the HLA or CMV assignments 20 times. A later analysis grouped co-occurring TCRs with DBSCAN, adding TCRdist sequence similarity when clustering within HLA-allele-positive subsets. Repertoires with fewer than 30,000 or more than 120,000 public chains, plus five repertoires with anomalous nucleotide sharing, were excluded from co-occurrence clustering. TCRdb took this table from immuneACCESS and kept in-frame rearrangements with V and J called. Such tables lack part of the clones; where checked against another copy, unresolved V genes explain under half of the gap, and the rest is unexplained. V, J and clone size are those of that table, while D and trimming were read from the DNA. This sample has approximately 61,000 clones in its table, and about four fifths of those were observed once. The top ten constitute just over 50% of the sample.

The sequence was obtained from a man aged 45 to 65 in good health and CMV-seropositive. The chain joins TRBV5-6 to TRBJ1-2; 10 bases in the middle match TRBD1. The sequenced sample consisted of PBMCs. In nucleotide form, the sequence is TGTGCCAGCAGTTCCCCGGGACAGGGGACCTATGGCTACACCTTC. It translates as CASSSPGQGTYGYTF.